The 8 T cell receptor beta chains below all came from one sample that was sequenced in a study of blood T cell repertoires in COVID-19. Repertoires were generated with immunoSEQ multiplex PCR, while TCRdb's copy carries only in-frame clones and drops some. The data show 65,000 to 95,000 clones, about 80% seen once. Material for sequencing was peripheral blood. The receptors were sampled from a man aged 50-59 years with active or convalescent COVID-19.

The chain recombines TRBV3-1 (or the pseudogene TRBV3-2) with TRBJ1-2; TRBD1 aligns across 9 bases. The CDR3 runs 14 residues. The trim removed 3 bases at V and 2 bases at J, leaving 1 base unmatched. Per the germline V gene, CDR1 is LGHDT and CDR2 is YNNKEL (reference sequence). CDR3 in DNA: TGTGCCAGCAGCCATGGACAGGGGAACTATGGCTACACCTTC. Protein product: CASSHGQGNYGYTF.

This chain links TRBV2 with TRBJ2-7; 7 bases fit TRBD1. The V gene's germline CDR1 is SNHLY and CDR2 FYNNEI. This CDR3 spans 13 amino acids. Trimming removed 5 bases from V and 7 bases from J; junction bases left unmatched: 8. The CDR3 sequence: CASSRDRVGEQYF. The CDR3 DNA sequence: TGTGCCAGCAGTCGCGACAGGGTGGGAGAGCAGTACTTC.

The chain combines TRBV21-1 with TRBJ2-2; the D call TRBD1 from the table was never checked on the DNA. TRBV21-1 counts as a pseudogene. There are 16 residues in the CDR3. CDR3 coding DNA: TGTGCCAGCAGCCCTCGACAGGGGAGTACCTCCGGGGAGCTGTTTTTT. Translation: CASSPRQGSTSGELFF.

The chain joins TRBV5-1 to TRBJ2-2; D not resolved. The germline V and J ends were trimmed by 4 bases and 1 base, with 2 bases remaining between them. CDR3 size: 12 residues. Germline CDR1 reads SGHRS; CDR2 reads YFSETQ. CDR3 nucleotide sequence: TGCGCCAGCAGCCAGAACACCGGGGAGCTGTTTTTT. This translates into CASSQNTGELFF.

This clone occurred a few times. The chain employs TRBV10-3 and TRBJ2-1; possible D gene TRBD1, 6 bases. Germline values: CDR1 ENHRY, CDR2 SYGVKD. V shed 2 bases and J shed 6 bases, with 14 bases lying between them. The CDR3 loop spans 15 amino acids. The CDR3 DNA reads TGTGCCATCAGTGAGGGCCGACAGGATCGCAATGAGCAGTTCTTC. It yields the protein CAISEGRQDRNEQFF.

J is TRBJ2-1 and V is TRBV12-3 or TRBV12-4; perhaps TRBD1 as D (6 bases). The CDR3 consists of 12 residues. The V end lost 6 bases, the J end lost 7 bases, and 10 bases lay between the germline ends. CDR3 residues: CASSQDRNEQFF. CDR3 DNA: TGTGCCAGCAGCCAGGACAGAAATGAGCAGTTCTTC.

Only a few counts were recorded for this clone. The chain employs TRBV27 and TRBJ2-7; D perhaps matches TRBD2 (5 bases). The CDR3 loop spans 14 amino acids. Per germline, CDR1 MNHEY and CDR2 SMNVEV (reference sequence). V lost 2 bases to trimming and J lost 5 bases, with 13 bases between them. CDR3 DNA: TGTGCCAGCAGTTTAACGGCTGAGGGCAACGAGCAGTACTTC. Translation gives CASSLTAEGNEQYF.

The gene calls are TRBV7-6 and TRBJ2-5, with D maybe TRBD2 (6 bases). This CDR3 is 15 amino acids long. V lost 2 bases and J 4 bases, leaving 14 bases between the germline ends. Germline V CDR1 and CDR2: SGHVS, FNYEAQ. Here the CDR3 reads CASSLYPEAGETQYF. The CDR3 DNA is TGTGCCAGCAGCTTATATCCCGAAGCGGGAGAGACCCAGTACTTC.